This TCR beta chain derives from a study of T cells after yellow fever vaccination. The overall study: Some fractions had low cell numbers, and these were prepared with SMART-Seq v4 Ultra Low Input. General study points: Highly abundant clonotypes carried over from the bulk population could end up in FACS-sorted repertoires as contaminants. Most clones from primary vaccination resurfaced after the booster (96% CD4, around 91% CD8).

Germline CDR1 is SGHRS and CDR2 is YFSETQ. The CDR3 runs 15 residues. Losses at the gene ends were 1 base for V and 9 bases for J; bases not matched to a gene: 9. The authors made TCR cDNA by 5'RACE template switching, adding a universal primer site and UMIs. One entry per CDR3 protein results from TCRdb running MiXCR on the 5' RACE reads. The top ten clones hold around 40% of a sample with roughly 170,000 distinct CDR3 sequences, about a tenth of them seen once. In this sample, this clonotype turned up a few times. Its matching antigen is unknown. This TCR was sampled from a man in his late teens or twenties who received the YFV17D yellow fever vaccine. The chain links TRBV5-1 to TRBJ2-5; 10 nucleotides agree with TRBD2. Specimen: CD8+ T cells sorted from PBMCs, collected 45 days after the yellow fever booster vaccination. In DNA form, the CDR3 reads TGCGCCAGCAGCTTGACTAGCGGGGTCCTTTTGGCCCAGTACTTC. Translating it yields CASSLTSGVLLAQYF.